This TCR beta chain was observed in a study of CD8+ T cells in alopecia areata. Study information: Tofacitinib was taken orally by treated patients, and the dose was 5 to 10 mg twice daily.

V was cut by 2 bases and J by 0 bases, with 15 bases left in between. The CDR3 totals 17 residues. Only one count was recorded for this clone. Its matching antigen is unknown. General study points: Sharing of TCRs across patients appeared less clear than in mice, possibly for HLA-related reasons. Tissue-resident alphabeta T cells belonging to normal skin likewise get sequenced within scalp specimens.

Alopecia areata patients gave lesional scalp punch biopsies and peripheral blood samples. RNA extraction and reverse transcription yielded cDNA as sequencing template. Produced via immunoSEQ multiplex PCR; TCRdb's table is partial and in-frame only. Of 150,000 or so clones in the sample, around 87% are singletons; the top ten hold approximately 15%. This receptor was identified in a human donor with alopecia areata. The specimen was CD8+ T cells sorted from blood, collected at week 0. V and J are TRBV23-1 and TRBJ2-3; the D gene is possibly TRBD1 (5 bases). TRBV23-1 is classed as an ORF, of uncertain function. The CDR3 region is CASSQKRRVCSTDTQYF. The CDR3 nucleotides are TGCGCCAGCAGTCAAAAGCGCAGGGTATGCAGCACAGATACGCAGTATTTT.